This T cell receptor beta chain emerged from a study of shared clonotypes between healthy human individuals. About the research overall: Three plates were used per donor for CD4 naive, three for CD4 memory, two for CD8 naive and one for CD8 memory.

The CDR3 consists of 15 residues. Germline CDR1 and CDR2: KGHSH and LQKENI. The V gene lost 8 bases and the J gene lost 6 bases, with 22 bases spanning the gap. Donors comprised healthy HIV-negative adults lacking recent acute infections or vaccinations. CD4+ cell separation produced CD45RA+ naive and CD45RA-negative memory subsets. TCRdb keeps only in-frame clones here, not all; method: immunoSEQ multiplex PCR. The sample consists of 2,500,000 or so clones, approximately 90% of them appearing once. The chain combines TRBV18 with TRBJ1-2, with D unclear. Sequenced material: naive CD4+ T cells sorted from blood. The sample's subset: CD45RA+ positively selected. This receptor was identified in a man between 18 and 35 years old in good health. CDR3 in DNA: TGTGCCAGCCCCGACCGAACTACCATTTTGGATGGCTACACCTTC. Protein: CASPDRTTILDGYTF.